This TCR beta chain was observed in a study of T cells in Graves' hyperthyroidism and ophthalmopathy. The study, taken as a whole, reports: Also found in blood were most expanded thyroid clonotypes above 0.001.

The length of the CDR3 is 13 residues. V trimming: 1 base; J trimming: 14 bases; junction bases outside the gene matches: 5. Per the germline V gene, CDR1 is SEHNR and CDR2 is FQNEAQ (reference sequence). What was amplified from RNA transcripts were TCR beta CDR3 regions. Carried out on the TCR CDR3, a first-round RT-PCR used the HTBI primer set. TCRdb redid the calling of the multiplex PCR reads with MiXCR, one entry per CDR3 protein. Altogether a few hundred thousand distinct CDR3 sequences are present, about 16% being singletons, with the ten largest covering less than 30%. In regard to this clonotype: The antigen remains unidentified.

Sequences were obtained from blood. This clonotype was obtained from a young woman with Graves' ophthalmopathy. The chain recombines TRBV7-9 with TRBJ2-3; 11 bases fit TRBD2. The CDR3 bases are TGTGCCAGCAGCTTAGGTGATCTAGCGGGAGGGTATTTT. The encoded protein is CASSLGDLAGGYF.